These 23 T cell receptor beta chains share one sample of origin, sequenced in a study of blood T cell repertoires in COVID-19. Data came from immunoSEQ multiplex PCR; TCRdb stores just in-frame clones and leaves some out. The table records approximately 180,000 clones, approximately 83% of them present only once. Sequencing was performed on peripheral blood. These receptors were collected from a human donor with active or convalescent COVID-19. The donor label of this sample is uncertain.

The chain combines TRBV6-5 with TRBJ1-6, with 7 bases fitting TRBD1. The CDR3 contains 14 residues. The germline V gene encodes CDR1 MNHEY and CDR2 SVGAGI. The V and J ends lost 4 bases and 10 bases, in that order; junction bases with no gene match: 7. This CDR3 is CASSWTGSDSPLHF. In nucleotides, the CDR3 is TGTGCCAGCAGTTGGACAGGAAGCGACTCACCCCTCCACTTT.

V gene TRBV18 combines with J gene TRBJ1-1; TRBD1 might be the D (6 bases). Germline CDR1 reads KGHSH; CDR2 reads LQKENI. V was trimmed by 2 bases and J by 3 bases, leaving 13 bases between them. The CDR3 totals 15 residues. The chain's CDR3 is CASSPGWGRDTEAFF. The DNA of the CDR3 is TGTGCCAGCTCACCAGGCTGGGGGCGAGACACTGAAGCTTTCTTT.

The rearrangement joins TRBV7-2 to TRBJ2-7, with 8 nucleotides matching TRBD2. CDR1 and CDR2 from the germline V gene are SGHTA and FQGNSA. The CDR3 totals 14 residues. V gave up 5 bases and J gave up 2 bases; unmatched junction bases: 5. For the CDR3, the DNA is TGTGCCAGCAGCCAGATCGGGGGGGCCTACGAGCAGTACTTC. This codes for CASSQIGGAYEQYF.

The J gene is TRBJ2-3, the V gene TRBV5-1, with TRBD2 as a possible D gene (5 bases). The CDR3 runs 13 residues. V lost 3 bases, J lost 5 bases, and 10 bases lay in between. Germline V gene data show CDR1 as SGHRS and CDR2 as YFSETQ. CDR3 sequence: CASSSLSGDTQYF. CDR3 nucleotide sequence: TGCGCCAGCAGCTCCCTGAGCGGAGATACGCAGTATTTT. Complete variable domain (other parts from reference TRBV5-1 and TRBJ2-3): KAGVTQTPRYLIKTRGQQVTLSCSPISGHRSVSWYQQTPGQGLQFLFEYFSETQRNKGNFPGRFSGRQFSNSRSEMNVSTLELGDSALYLCASSSLSGDTQYFGPGTRLTVL.

This chain links TRBV15 with TRBJ2-5; weak D call: TRBD2 (5 bases). Germline lookup yields CDR1 LNHNV and CDR2 YYDKDF (reference sequence). Trimming stripped 6 bases from V and 5 bases from J, with 10 bases between. This CDR3 is 12 amino acids long. CDR3 residues: CATRRPGETQYF. In DNA form, the CDR3 reads TGTGCCACCAGGCGTCCGGGGGAGACCCAGTACTTC.

The chain has TRBV14 and TRBJ2-3, with D hard to call. Trimming pared 4 bases from V and 2 bases from J, leaving 13 bases between. This CDR3 has 15 residues. In germline, CDR1 is SGHDN, CDR2 FVKESK. CDR3 in amino acids: CASSPGLGSTDTQYF. The CDR3 region has the DNA TGTGCCAGCAGCCCGGGTCTGGGTTCCACAGATACGCAGTATTTT.

The chain has TRBV4-1 and TRBJ2-3; 8 bases line up with TRBD2. This CDR3 is built from 15 residues. V lost 3 bases to trimming and J lost 4 bases; unmatched junction nucleotides: 6. The germline gives CDR1 MGHRA, CDR2 YSYEKL. The CDR3 protein is CASSHSGLAADTQYF. CDR3 nucleotides: TGCGCCAGCAGCCATTCCGGACTAGCCGCAGATACGCAGTATTTT.

The chain uses TRBV12-3 or TRBV12-4 and TRBJ2-5; perhaps TRBD1 as D (6 bases). V lost 5 bases and J lost 5, with 12 bases in between. The CDR3 is made up of 13 amino acids. The CDR3 loop is CASSRDNAETQYF. The DNA for the CDR3 is TGTGCCAGCAGTCGGGACAATGCGGAGACCCAGTACTTC.

This CDR3 is CASSLRVAGWSIQYF. CDR3 sequence (DNA): TGCGCCAGCAGCTTGCGAGTGGCAGGGTGGAGCATTCAGTACTTC. The chain links TRBV5-1 to TRBJ2-4, with D perhaps TRBD1 (5 bases). The germline V gene encodes CDR1 SGHRS and CDR2 YFSETQ. This CDR3 has 15 amino acids. V was clipped by 1 base and J by 9 bases, with 17 bases between them.

The rearrangement uses TRBV10-1 and TRBJ2-1; maybe TRBD2 (6 bases). CDR1 is WNHNN and CDR2 is SYGVQD in the germline V gene (reference sequence). The V and J ends lost 5 bases and 6 bases respectively, with 14 bases between them. This CDR3 comprises 14 residues. The CDR3 nucleotides are TGCGCCAGCAGTTCGAGCGGGTCGCGCAATGAGCAGTTCTTC. It yields the protein CASSSSGSRNEQFF.

This clone was seen a single time. The chain uses TRBV30 and TRBJ1-5; 7 bases are shared with TRBD1. The ends lost 4 bases at V and 10 bases at J; junction bases unmatched: 16. The CDR3 consists of 15 residues. Germline V gene lookup returns CDR1 GTSNPN and CDR2 SVGIG (reference sequence). The CDR3: CAWTPGGFASLPQHF. The CDR3 nucleotides are TGTGCCTGGACCCCAGGGGGTTTCGCGTCGCTACCCCAGCATTTT.

This clone appeared a single time. The chain couples TRBV3-1 (or the pseudogene TRBV3-2) to TRBJ2-3, with TRBD2 matching over 7 bases. V lost 4 bases to trimming and J lost 0 bases; unmatched junction nucleotides: 4. There are 15 residues in the CDR3. CDR1 LGHDT and CDR2 YNNKEL come from the germline V gene (reference sequence). CDR3 in amino acids: CASSRGLSSTDTQYF. As DNA, the CDR3 is TGTGCCAGCAGCCGGGGACTATCTAGCACAGATACGCAGTATTTT.

This clone was recorded once. The chain is built from TRBV19 and TRBJ2-5; maybe TRBD2 (6 bases). CDR1 and CDR2 (germline): LNHDA, SQIVND (reference sequence). CDR3 length equals 13 residues. V lost 7 bases, J lost 3 bases, and 12 bases lay in between. The CDR3 DNA follows: TGTGCCAGTACCGGGGGACTTAAAGAGACCCAGTACTTC. Encoded protein: CASTGGLKETQYF.

The V and J genes are TRBV6-5 and TRBJ1-5; possible D gene TRBD1, 6 bases. V gave up 7 bases and J gave up 3 bases, with 13 bases separating them. Germline CDR1 is MNHEY and CDR2 is SVGAGI. The CDR3 runs to 14 residues. The CDR3 is CASNSGQLNQPQHF. CDR3 in DNA: TGTGCCAGCAATAGTGGACAGCTCAATCAGCCCCAGCATTTT.

This chain joins TRBV7-9 and TRBJ1-2; D is uncertain. Deletions cut 2 bases from V and 11 bases from J, with 15 bases between. The V gene's germline CDR1 is SEHNR and CDR2 FQNEAQ (reference sequence). This CDR3 has 13 amino acids. In DNA form, the CDR3 reads TGTGCCAGCAGCTTAAGTGGGGAGTTCTTGTACACCTTC. It is translated as CASSLSGEFLYTF.

The CDR3 loop is CASSLPQGAFNEQFF. CDR3 in DNA: TGCGCCAGCAGCTTACCACAGGGTGCGTTCAATGAGCAGTTCTTC. The V gene is TRBV5-1, the J gene TRBJ2-1, with D possibly matching TRBD1 (6 bases). The V and J ends lost 2 bases and 6 bases respectively, with 15 bases between them. CDR3 length equals 15 residues. Germline CDR1 SGHRS, CDR2 YFSETQ. The complete variable domain, with remaining parts taken from reference TRBV5-1 and TRBJ2-1, reads KAGVTQTPRYLIKTRGQQVTLSCSPISGHRSVSWYQQTPGQGLQFLFEYFSETQRNKGNFPGRFSGRQFSNSRSEMNVSTLELGDSALYLCASSLPQGAFNEQFFGPGTRLTVL.

The chain has TRBV19 and TRBJ2-5; D ambiguous. The CDR3 runs to 13 residues. CDR1 and CDR2 (germline): LNHDA, SQIVND (reference sequence). The V end lost 4 bases, the J end lost 4 bases, and 10 bases lay between the germline ends. CDR3 in DNA: TGTGCCAGTAGTACAAGATCGGTAGAGACCCAGTACTTC. Residues: CASSTRSVETQYF.

This chain uses TRBV6-6 with TRBJ2-7; TRBD2 matches 8 bases. Germline V gives CDR1 MNHNY, CDR2 SVGAGI (reference sequence). V was pared by 8 bases and J by 4 bases, with 10 bases of the junction left unmatched. This CDR3 contains 14 residues. The CDR3 DNA sequence: TGTGCCAGCGACCCGGGAGGGGGATCTTACGAGCAGTACTTC. Amino acid sequence: CASDPGGGSYEQYF.

The J gene is TRBJ2-7, the V gene TRBV5-1, with TRBD2 matching over 7 bases. V trimming: 4 bases; J trimming: 0 bases; junction bases outside the gene matches: 7. The CDR3 runs to 15 residues. Germline lookup yields CDR1 SGHRS and CDR2 YFSETQ. Here the CDR3 reads CASSAGLGFSYEQYF. In DNA, the CDR3 is TGCGCCAGCAGCGCCGGACTAGGTTTCTCCTACGAGCAGTACTTC.

The CDR3 DNA reads as TGTGCCACCAGTGGCGAAGTCGGTGGCTACACCTTC. This translates into CATSGEVGGYTF. The chain has TRBV24-1 and TRBJ1-2; D uncertain. CDR1 is KGHDR, CDR2 SFDVKD, per germline. Trimming cost V 5 bases and J 7 bases, with 10 bases left between them. The CDR3 is 12 residues long.

The V call is TRBV19, the J call TRBJ2-1; 10 nucleotides align to TRBD1. The CDR3 has 15 amino acids. J was trimmed by 3 bases and V by 1 base; bases with no gene match: 0. Germline CDR1 is LNHDA and CDR2 is SQIVND (reference sequence). As DNA, the CDR3 is TGTGCCAGTAGTATAGGGACAGGGGGCTACAATGAGCAGTTCTTC. Its protein product is CASSIGTGGYNEQFF.

This sequence joins TRBV7-8 and TRBJ1-2; 8 nucleotides line up with TRBD1. The CDR3 runs 14 residues. Germline V lookup: CDR1 SGHVS, CDR2 FQNEAQ. V lost 2 bases, J lost 7 bases, and 6 bases stayed unmatched. CDR3 sequence reads: CASSLWMQGAGYTF. The CDR3 coding sequence is TGTGCCAGCAGCTTATGGATGCAGGGGGCTGGCTACACCTTC.

The genes are TRBV6-6 and TRBJ1-3, with D tentatively TRBD1 (5 bases). V lost 5 bases, J lost 0 bases, and 11 bases lay in between. CDR3 size: 15 residues. Germline lookup yields CDR1 MNHNY and CDR2 SVGAGI (reference sequence). The CDR3 loop is CASSLTATSGNTIYF. CDR3 nucleotides: TGTGCCAGCAGTCTGACAGCTACCTCTGGAAACACCATATATTTT.